This TCR beta chain was documented in a study of control samples from healthy donors and cancer patients. The V segment lost 0 bases and the J segment 4 bases; nucleotides outside the gene matches: 9. The germline V gene has CDR1 MGHRA and CDR2 YSYEKL. The CDR3 extends over 18 amino acids. Some clones are missing from TCRdb's copy, which holds only in-frame ones; the method was immunoSEQ multiplex PCR. The table records more than 150,000 clones, over 80% of them present only once. V gene TRBV4-1 combines with J gene TRBJ2-1; 10 bases agree with TRBD2. The specimen was blood. The sequence came from a man younger than 35 in good health. CDR3 DNA: TGCGCCAGCAGCCAAGATCGGACTAGCGGTGGTTCTTACAATGAGCAGTTCTTC. Translated: CASSQDRTSGGSYNEQFF.